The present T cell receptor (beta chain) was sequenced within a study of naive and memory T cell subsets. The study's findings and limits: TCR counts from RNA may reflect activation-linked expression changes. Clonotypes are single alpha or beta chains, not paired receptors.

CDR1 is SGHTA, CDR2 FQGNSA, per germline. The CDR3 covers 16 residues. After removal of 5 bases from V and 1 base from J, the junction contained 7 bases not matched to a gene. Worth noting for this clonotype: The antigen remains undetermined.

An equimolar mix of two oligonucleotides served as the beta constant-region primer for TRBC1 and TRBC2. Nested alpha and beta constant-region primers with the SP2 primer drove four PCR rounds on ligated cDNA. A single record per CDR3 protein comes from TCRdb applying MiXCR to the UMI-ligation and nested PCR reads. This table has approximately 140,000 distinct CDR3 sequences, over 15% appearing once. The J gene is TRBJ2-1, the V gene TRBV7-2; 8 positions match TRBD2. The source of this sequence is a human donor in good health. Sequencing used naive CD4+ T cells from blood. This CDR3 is CASSRAGAGSYNEQFF. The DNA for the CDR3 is TGTGCCAGCAGCCGAGCGGGAGCGGGTTCCTACAATGAGCAGTTCTTC.